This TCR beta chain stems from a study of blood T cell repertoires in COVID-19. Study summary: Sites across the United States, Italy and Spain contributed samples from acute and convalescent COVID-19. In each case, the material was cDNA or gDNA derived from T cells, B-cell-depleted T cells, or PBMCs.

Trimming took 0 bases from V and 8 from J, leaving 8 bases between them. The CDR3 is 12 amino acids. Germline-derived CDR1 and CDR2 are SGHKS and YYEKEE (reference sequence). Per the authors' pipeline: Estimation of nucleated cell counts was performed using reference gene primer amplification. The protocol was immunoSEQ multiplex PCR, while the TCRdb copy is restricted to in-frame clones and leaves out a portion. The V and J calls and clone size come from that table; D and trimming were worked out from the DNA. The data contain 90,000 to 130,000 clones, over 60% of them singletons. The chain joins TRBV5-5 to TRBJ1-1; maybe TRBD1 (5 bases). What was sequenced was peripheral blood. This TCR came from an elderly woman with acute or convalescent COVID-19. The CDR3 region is CASSLAGWEAFF. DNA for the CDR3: TGTGCCAGCAGCTTGGCAGGGTGGGAAGCTTTCTTT.